Listed below are T cell receptor beta chains from one sample, sequenced in a study of shared clonotypes between healthy human individuals. Measured with immunoSEQ multiplex PCR; TCRdb has only the in-frame clones, and not every one. The sample contains about a million clones, 60% to 85% of which appear only once. Material for sequencing was memory CD4+ T cells from PBMCs. The receptors derive from a man younger than 30 in good health. Some clones in this sample may be carry-over from other donors' samples. Both conserved end residues are trimmed from each CDR3. The order of the fields is V gene, J gene, CDR3 length, CDR3 protein.

TRBV7-9	TRBJ2-7	13	ASSLAGGPFSEQY
TRBV19	TRBJ2-7	15	ASSMGTSGSSNYEQY
TRBV10-3	TRBJ2-3	13	AITSGQGGENTQY
TRBV7-8	TRBJ1-5	11	ASSSNRDQPQH
TRBV29-1	TRBJ1-1	10	SVEIVDREAF
TRBV28	TRBJ1-1	12	ASTQPQMNTEAF
TRBV9	TRBJ2-7	11	ASSVDGGNEQY
TRBV7-6	TRBJ1-5	12	ASSPGLGEQPQH
TRBV5-1	TRBJ1-2	11	ASSLIPNYGYT
TRBV7-7	TRBJ2-2	11	ASSLGTSMGLF